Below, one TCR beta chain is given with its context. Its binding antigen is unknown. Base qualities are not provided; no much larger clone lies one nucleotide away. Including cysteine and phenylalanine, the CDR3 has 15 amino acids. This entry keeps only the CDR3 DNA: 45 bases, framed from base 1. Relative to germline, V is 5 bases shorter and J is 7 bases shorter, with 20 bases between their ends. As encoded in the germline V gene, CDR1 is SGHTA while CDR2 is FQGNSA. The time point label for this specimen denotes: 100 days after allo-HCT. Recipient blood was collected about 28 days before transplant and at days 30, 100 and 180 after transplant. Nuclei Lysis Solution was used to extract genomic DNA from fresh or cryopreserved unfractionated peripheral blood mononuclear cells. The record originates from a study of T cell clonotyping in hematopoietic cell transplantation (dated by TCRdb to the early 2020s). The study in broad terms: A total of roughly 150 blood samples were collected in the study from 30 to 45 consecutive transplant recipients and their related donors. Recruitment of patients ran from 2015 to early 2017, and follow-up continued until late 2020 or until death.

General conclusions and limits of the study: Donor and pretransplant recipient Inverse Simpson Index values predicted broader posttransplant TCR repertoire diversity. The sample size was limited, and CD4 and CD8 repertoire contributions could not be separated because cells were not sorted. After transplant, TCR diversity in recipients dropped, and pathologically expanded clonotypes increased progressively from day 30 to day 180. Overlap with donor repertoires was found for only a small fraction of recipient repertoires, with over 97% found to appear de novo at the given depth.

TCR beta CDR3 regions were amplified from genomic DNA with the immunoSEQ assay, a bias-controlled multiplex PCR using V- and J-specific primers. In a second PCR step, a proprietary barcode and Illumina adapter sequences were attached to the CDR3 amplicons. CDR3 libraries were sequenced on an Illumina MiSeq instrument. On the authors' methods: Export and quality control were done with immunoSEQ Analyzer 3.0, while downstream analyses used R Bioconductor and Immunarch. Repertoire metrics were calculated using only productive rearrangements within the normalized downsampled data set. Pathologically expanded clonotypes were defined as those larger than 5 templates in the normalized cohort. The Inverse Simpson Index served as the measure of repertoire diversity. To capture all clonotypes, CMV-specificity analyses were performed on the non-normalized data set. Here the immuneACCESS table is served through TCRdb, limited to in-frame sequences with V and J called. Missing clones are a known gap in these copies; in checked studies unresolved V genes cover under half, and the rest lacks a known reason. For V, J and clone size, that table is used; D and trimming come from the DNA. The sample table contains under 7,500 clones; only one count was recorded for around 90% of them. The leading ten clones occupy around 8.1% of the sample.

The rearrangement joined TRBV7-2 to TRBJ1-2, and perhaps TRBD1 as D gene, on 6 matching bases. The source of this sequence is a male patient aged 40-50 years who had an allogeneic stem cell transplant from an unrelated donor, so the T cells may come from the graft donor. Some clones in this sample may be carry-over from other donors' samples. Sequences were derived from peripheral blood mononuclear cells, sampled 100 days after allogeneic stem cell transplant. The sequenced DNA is TGTGCCAGCAGCCCCGAAGGGGGGCAATCGGGTGGCTACACCTTC. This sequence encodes CASSPEGGQSGGYTF. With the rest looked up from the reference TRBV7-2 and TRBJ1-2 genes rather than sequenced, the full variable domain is GAGVSQSPSNKVTEKGKDVELRCDPISGHTALYWYRQSLGQGLEFLIYFQGNSAPDKSGLPSDRFSAERTGGSVSTLTIQRTQQEDSAVYLCASSPEGGQSGGYTFGSGTRLTVV.